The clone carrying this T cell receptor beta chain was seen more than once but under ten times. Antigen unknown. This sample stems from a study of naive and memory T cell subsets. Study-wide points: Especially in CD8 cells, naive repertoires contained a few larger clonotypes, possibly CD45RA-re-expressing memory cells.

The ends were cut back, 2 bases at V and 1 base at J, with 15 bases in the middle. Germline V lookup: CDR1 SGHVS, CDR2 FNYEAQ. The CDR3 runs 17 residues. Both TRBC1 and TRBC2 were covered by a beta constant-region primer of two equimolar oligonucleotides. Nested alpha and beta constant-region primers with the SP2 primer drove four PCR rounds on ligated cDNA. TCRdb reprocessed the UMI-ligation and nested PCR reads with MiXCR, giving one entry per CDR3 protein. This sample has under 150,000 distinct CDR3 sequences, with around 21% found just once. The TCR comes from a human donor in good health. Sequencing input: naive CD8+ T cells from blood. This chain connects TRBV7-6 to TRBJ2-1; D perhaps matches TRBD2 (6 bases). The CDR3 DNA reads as TGTGCCAGCAGCTTAAGAACGGGAGACTCTTCCTACAATGAGCAGTTCTTC. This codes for CASSLRTGDSSYNEQFF.